This T cell receptor beta chain originates from a study of CXCR3-negative and CXCR3-positive naive CD8 T cells. The libraries of TRB cDNA were prepared using 5' RACE with UMI labels. TCRdb reanalyzed the 5' RACE reads, giving one entry per CDR3 protein sequence and no DNA. Seen in this sample are fewer than 55,000 distinct CDR3 sequences; the ten most common clones hold approximately 1.6%. The specimen sequenced was naive CXCR3- CD8+ T cells from blood. The subset: CD45RO-CCR7+CD27+CD95- naive CD8+ T cells lacking CXCR3 (TNR3-). This TCR came from a human donor in good health. Some clones in this sample may be carry-over from other donors' samples.

The CDR3 spells CSVEGGRVEQFF. This chain joins TRBV29-1 and TRBJ2-1. This CDR3 has 12 amino acids. CDR1 and CDR2 (germline): SQVTM, ANQGSEA.